The rows below give T cell receptor beta chains drawn from one sample of a study of T cells in Graves' hyperthyroidism and ophthalmopathy. Each CDR3 protein is one row after TCRdb ran MiXCR on the multiplex PCR reads. The sample yields fewer than 550,000 distinct CDR3 sequences, 15% to 19% seen once. The sequenced material came from blood. The source is a woman aged 18-35 years with Graves' hyperthyroidism. CDR3s include the opening cysteine and the closing phenylalanine or tryptophan. D genes are given only for firm matches. Not all rows give a size; the values are once, few, many and, for expanded clones, a class.

d_gene,v_gene,len,j_gene,abundance,CDR3aa,CDR3nt
TRBD1,TRBV28,15,TRBJ2-3,-,CASAEPGQNTDTQYF,TGTGCCAGCGCTGAGCCGGGACAGAACACAGATACGCAGTATTTT
-,TRBV2,13,TRBJ2-2,many,CASSDFSTGELFF,TGTGCCAGCAGTGATTTTAGCACCGGGGAGCTGTTTTTT
TRBD1,TRBV3-1,14,TRBJ1-2,many,CASSQGGQGDGYTF,TGTGCCAGCAGCCAAGGGGGACAGGGAGATGGCTACACCTTC
-,TRBV19,17,TRBJ1-5,few,CASSREGQDFLPQPQHF,TGTGCCAGTAGTAGGGAAGGGCAGGATTTTCTTCCTCAGCCCCAGCATTTT
TRBD2,TRBV7-2,17,TRBJ2-1,-,CASSLGTSGGLGNEQFF,TGTGCCAGCAGCTTGGGGACTAGCGGGGGACTTGGGAATGAACAGTTCTTC
-,TRBV9,17,TRBJ1-1,-,CASSVDPGQGIITEAFF,TGTGCCAGCAGCGTAGATCCTGGGCAGGGGATAATCACTGAAGCTTTCTTT
-,TRBV18,13,TRBJ1-1,many,CATSKKGGTEAFF,TGTGCCACCTCCAAGAAGGGGGGAACTGAAGCTTTCTTT
-,TRBV5-5,13,TRBJ2-3,many,CASSLSSSDTQYF,TGTGCCAGCAGCTTATCCAGTAGCGATACGCAGTATTTT
-,TRBV7-9,15,TRBJ2-7,-,CASSFPTDKSYEQYF,TGTGCCAGCAGCTTCCCGACAGATAAGTCCTACGAGCAGTACTTC
TRBD2,TRBV20-1,19,TRBJ2-1,many,CSASPLLAGGPVRDNEQFF,TGCAGTGCTAGTCCATTACTAGCGGGAGGGCCGGTTAGGGACAATGAGCAGTTCTTC
TRBD2,TRBV6-1,14,TRBJ2-1,few,CASIAGGPYNEQFF,TGTGCCAGTATAGCGGGAGGGCCCTACAATGAGCAGTTCTTC
-,TRBV7-9,13,TRBJ1-1,many,CASSPGGATEAFF,TGTGCCAGCAGCCCAGGTGGGGCCACTGAAGCTTTCTTT
TRBD1,TRBV6-2/TRBV6-3,13,TRBJ1-6,many,CAGGQGASSPLHF,TGTGCCGGGGGACAGGGGGCCTCTTCACCCCTCCACTTT
TRBD1,TRBV6-1,14,TRBJ2-3,few,CASSSGTGLDTQYF,TGTGCCAGCAGCTCCGGGACAGGGTTAGATACGCAGTATTTT
-,TRBV7-9,16,TRBJ1-5,few,CASSLGRGGEGQPQHF,TGTGCCAGCAGCTTAGGACGAGGTGGAGAGGGTCAGCCCCAGCATTTT
TRBD1,TRBV20-1,15,TRBJ2-5,few,CSARGGQAGKETQYF,TGCAGTGCTAGAGGGGGACAGGCCGGTAAAGAGACCCAGTACTTC
-,TRBV5-1,15,TRBJ2-1,-,CASSLRSNSYNEQFF,TGCGCCAGCAGCCTTAGATCCAACTCCTACAATGAGCAGTTCTTC
-,TRBV7-8,13,TRBJ1-4,-,CASSSDPGEKLFF,TGTGCCAGCAGCTCCGACCCGGGAGAAAAACTGTTTTTT
-,TRBV24-1,11,TRBJ1-1,few,CATSDNRKAFF,TGTGCCACCAGTGATAACAGAAAAGCTTTCTTT
TRBD1,TRBV7-3,16,TRBJ1-1,-,CASSLGDRARRTEAFF,TGTGCCAGCAGCTTAGGTGACAGGGCGAGGAGAACTGAAGCTTTCTTT
-,TRBV7-3,16,TRBJ2-1,many,CASSSYGQSSYNEQFF,TGTGCCAGCAGCTCCTACGGCCAGAGCTCCTACAATGAGCAGTTCTTC
-,TRBV11-2,14,TRBJ2-2,many,CASSWDTTTGELFF,TGTGCCAGCAGCTGGGACACGACGACCGGGGAGCTGTTTTTT
TRBD2,TRBV7-3,15,TRBJ2-3,many,CASSLGGLAGDTQYF,TGTGCCAGCAGCTTAGGGGGACTAGCGGGGGATACGCAGTATTTT
-,TRBV4-3,14,TRBJ1-1,few,CASSQDWEGAEAFF,TGCGCCAGCAGCCAAGATTGGGAAGGGGCTGAAGCTTTCTTT
TRBD2,TRBV20-1,15,TRBJ2-3,many,CSADTPLAGGDTQYF,TGCAGTGCAGATACCCCGCTAGCGGGTGGAGATACGCAGTATTTT
TRBD2,TRBV10-3,14,TRBJ2-1,many,CAISQTSGRVEQFF,TGTGCCATCAGCCAGACTAGCGGGAGAGTTGAGCAGTTCTTC
-,TRBV15,16,TRBJ2-1,many,CATSRAVLTSYNEQFF,TGTGCCACCAGCAGGGCCGTGTTGACCTCCTACAATGAGCAGTTCTTC
-,TRBV7-8,13,TRBJ2-5,few,CASSLEQGATQYF,TGTGCCAGCAGCTTAGAACAGGGTGCCACCCAGTACTTC
-,TRBV2,17,TRBJ1-3,many,CASTYFEGGDSGNTIYF,TGTGCCAGCACTTATTTTGAAGGCGGTGACTCTGGAAACACCATATATTTT
-,TRBV28,19,TRBJ1-5,many,CASSLIAITPTHSNQPQHF,TGTGCCAGCAGTCTAATCGCCATCACACCCACTCATAGCAATCAGCCCCAGCATTTT
TRBD1,TRBV20-1,15,TRBJ2-7,many,CSARSRDRVAYEQYF,TGCAGTGCTAGATCTAGGGACAGGGTGGCCTACGAGCAGTACTTC
-,TRBV6-1,16,TRBJ2-2,many,CASSASAPGNTGELFF,TGTGCCAGCAGTGCCTCGGCCCCGGGTAACACCGGGGAGCTGTTTTTT
-,TRBV20-1,17,TRBJ2-7,many,CSARDFTDSLSFYEQYF,TGCAGTGCTAGAGATTTTACGGACTCCCTGAGCTTTTACGAGCAGTACTTC
-,TRBV4-1,15,TRBJ2-7,-,CASSNPGVLSYEQYF,TGCGCCAGCTCAAATCCCGGGGTCCTCTCCTACGAGCAGTACTTC
-,TRBV6-2/TRBV6-3,15,TRBJ2-1,many,CASTKVQGSYNEQFF,TGTGCCAGCACCAAAGTTCAGGGCTCCTACAATGAGCAGTTCTTC
TRBD2,TRBV6-2/TRBV6-3,17,TRBJ2-7,many,CASSYRTSGGLTYEQYF,TGTGCCAGCAGTTACAGAACTAGCGGGGGGCTGACCTACGAGCAGTACTTC
-,TRBV7-9,12,TRBJ1-1,-,CASSLLVTEAFF,TGTGCCAGCAGCTTATTAGTCACTGAAGCTTTCTTT
TRBD1,TRBV7-2,15,TRBJ1-3,few,CASSEQGAIRNTIYF,TGTGCCAGCAGCGAACAGGGGGCAATTCGAAACACCATATATTTT
-,TRBV7-8,15,TRBJ1-1,many,CASSLVGRRNTEAFF,TGTGCCAGCAGCTTAGTTGGCCGGCGGAACACTGAAGCTTTCTTT
-,TRBV20-1,15,TRBJ2-5,many,CSAINPGGNQETQYF,TGCAGTGCTATAAACCCTGGGGGGAACCAAGAGACCCAGTACTTC
-,TRBV7-2,13,TRBJ1-3,-,CASSLVAGNTIYF,TGTGCCAGCAGCTTAGTAGCGGGTAACACCATATATTTT
-,TRBV5-8,14,TRBJ1-5,-,CASSWGPDRRSQHF,TGTGCCAGCAGCTGGGGACCGGATAGGCGGTCCCAGCATTTT
TRBD1,TRBV27,15,TRBJ2-7,many,CASSLSGTGNYEQYF,TGTGCCAGCAGTTTATCTGGGACAGGGAACTACGAGCAGTACTTC
TRBD1,TRBV6-1,15,TRBJ1-1,many,CASSHVGTGNTEAFF,TGTGCCAGCAGCCACGTAGGGACAGGGAACACTGAAGCTTTCTTT
-,TRBV7-9,16,TRBJ2-5,-,CASSPVEQRDQETQYF,TGTGCCAGCAGCCCAGTCGAGCAGAGGGACCAAGAGACCCAGTACTTC
TRBD1,TRBV3-1,15,TRBJ1-4,few,CASSLMTGLNEKLFF,TGTGCCAGCAGCCTCATGACAGGGCTCAATGAAAAACTGTTTTTT
TRBD1,TRBV7-9,14,TRBJ1-4,many,CASSWTGLNEKLFF,TGTGCCAGCAGCTGGACAGGACTTAATGAAAAACTGTTTTTT
TRBD2,TRBV2,16,TRBJ2-1,many,CARGAGAGGKYNEQFF,TGTGCCAGGGGGGCTGGGGCGGGGGGAAAGTACAATGAGCAGTTCTTC